The entry below describes one T cell receptor (beta chain). Its specificity is not known. There are 15 residues in the CDR3. The data originate from a study of identical twins. Study conclusions and caveats: Zero-insertion analyses might be partly confounded by invariant T cells like MAIT and iNKT. Findings depended on cross-sectional statistics rather than tracking the same donors.

A universal primer site was created by template switching, with the cDNA bearing unique molecular identifiers. TCRdb processed the 5' RACE reads anew with MiXCR; each CDR3 protein has one entry. Found here are roughly 750,000 distinct CDR3 sequences, 20% to 25% of them singletons; the top ten hold 4.3%. These data were likewise used in another study, on T cells expressing NK-cell markers. That report notes: These clonotypes also led the CD3+CD56-NKG2C+ fraction in several donors.

The receptor comes from a woman under 30 in good health. The chain combines TRBV21-1 with TRBJ2-7; the table's D call, TRBD2, was not checked against the DNA. TRBV21-1 is labeled a pseudogene. Sequencing was carried out using PBMCs. CDR3 in amino acids: CASSKGQRTIYEQYF. CDR3 nucleotide sequence: TGTGCCAGCAGCAAAGGACAGAGGACTATCTACGAGCAGTACTTC.